Given below is one T cell receptor (beta chain) in context. This specimen comes from a study of blood T cell repertoires in COVID-19. Germline CDR1 and CDR2: SGHVS and FNYEAQ. V lost 4 bases, J lost 5 bases, and 15 bases lay in between. CDR3 length: 15 residues. The table came from immunoSEQ multiplex PCR; TCRdb's copy has only in-frame clones and leaves some out. Of more than 110,000 clones listed, approximately 81% are singletons. The V call is TRBV7-6, the J call TRBJ2-1, with D tentatively TRBD2 (5 bases). The sequencing sample was made of PBMCs or T cells enriched from blood (not recorded which). The sequence was collected from a man aged 40-49 years with acute COVID-19. The CDR3 bases are TGTGCCAGCAGCTCGAAGGCCGGGAACAACAATGAGCAGTTCTTC. Residues: CASSSKAGNNNEQFF.